Following are 28 T cell receptor beta chains from one sample sequenced in a study of molecular identifiers for immune sequencing clone quantification. In TCRdb, the PCR reads were re-called with MiXCR into one record per CDR3 protein. Of some 650,000 distinct CDR3 sequences detected, around 20% appear once; the ten largest clones hold 0.85%. The sample comprised naive CD8+ T cells from blood, with Jurkat cell RNA spiked in. The sample's subset: FACS-sorted CD8+CD4-CCR7+CD45RA+ naive T cells. The receptor source for this set is a human donor in good health. Some libraries in this study had Jurkat cell RNA spiked in.

This clonotype was detected many times. This chain uses TRBV13 with TRBJ2-7, with TRBD2 identical over 9 bases. J lost 5 bases, V lost 3 bases, and 5 bases had no gene match. CDR1 is PRHDT and CDR2 is FYEKMQ in the germline V gene (reference sequence). This CDR3 region has 14 residues. DNA of the CDR3: TGTGCCAGCAGCTTGGTAGCGGGGGCCCACGAGCAGTACTTC. Translated, it gives CASSLVAGAHEQYF.

There are many counts of this clonotype. This chain joins TRBV6-5 and TRBJ2-1; the D call may be TRBD1 or TRBD2 (5 bases each). V lost 4 bases and J 5 bases, leaving 12 bases between the germline ends. Germline lookup yields CDR1 MNHEY and CDR2 SVGAGI. This CDR3 comprises 14 residues. The CDR3 loop reads CASSWTGQNNEQFF. CDR3 in DNA: TGTGCCAGCAGTTGGACGGGGCAGAACAATGAGCAGTTCTTC.

The chain joins TRBV24-1 to TRBJ2-7; possible D gene TRBD2, 6 bases. There are 14 residues in the CDR3. Per the germline V gene, CDR1 is KGHDR and CDR2 is SFDVKD. The V end lost 7 bases, the J end lost 2 bases, and 14 bases lay between the germline ends. The CDR3, as DNA: TGTGCCACCAGGGCCAGCGGGCGAACCTACGAGCAGTACTTC. It codes for CATRASGRTYEQYF.

A few counts support this clonotype. The CDR3 sequence is CASSNRAPGELFF. CDR3 coding DNA: TGTGCCAGCAGTAATAGGGCCCCCGGGGAGCTGTTTTTT. V is TRBV6-5 and J is TRBJ2-2, with no clear D. The CDR3 is 13 residues long. Trimming took 5 bases from V and 6 from J, leaving 10 bases between them. Germline V lookup: CDR1 MNHEY, CDR2 SVGAGI.

This clonotype was found many times. V gene TRBV19 combines with J gene TRBJ1-2; 8 bases are a match to TRBD1. The CDR3 is made up of 14 amino acids. Trimming took 3 bases from V and 7 from J; bases not matched to a gene: 7. In germline, CDR1 is LNHDA, CDR2 SQIVND (reference sequence). CDR3 DNA sequence: TGTGCCAGTAGTATTACAGGGGGGAGTAGTGGCTACACCTTC. It encodes CASSITGGSSGYTF.

Ten or more counts support this clonotype. V gene TRBV6-1 combines with J gene TRBJ2-1; D is perhaps TRBD2 (6 bases). The V end was cut by 1 base, the J end by 4 bases, with 11 bases between. The CDR3 sequence is 15 residues long. The germline V gene has CDR1 MNHNS and CDR2 SASEGT. The CDR3 region has the DNA TGTGCCAGCAGTGAAGGTACGGGGGTTTACAATGAGCAGTTCTTC. Its protein is CASSEGTGVYNEQFF.

This clonotype was recorded many times. The V call is TRBV19, the J call TRBJ2-4, with TRBD1 identical over 7 bases. CDR3 length: 11 amino acids. Germline trimming cut 5 bases from V and 11 bases from J; bases unmatched to any gene: 3. Germline-derived CDR1 and CDR2 are LNHDA and SQIVND (reference sequence). For the CDR3, the DNA is TGTGCCAGTAGTCTCGGGACAGTTCAGTACTTC. This translates into CASSLGTVQYF.

This clonotype was observed at least ten times. V is TRBV5-6 and J is TRBJ2-7; D not resolved. Trimming shortened V by 1 base and J by 4 bases, and 15 bases separated the two germline ends. Germline lookup yields CDR1 SGHDT and CDR2 YYEEEE. The CDR3 runs 15 residues. The CDR3 nucleotides read TGTGCCAGCAGCTTGTACTCAGGACCGTATTACGAGCAGTACTTC. Its protein product is CASSLYSGPYYEQYF.

This clonotype was counted ten times or more. The chain recombines TRBV6-5 with TRBJ2-3; D is perhaps TRBD2 (5 bases). In germline, CDR1 is MNHEY, CDR2 SVGAGI. The germline V and J ends were trimmed by 0 bases and 2 bases, with 12 bases remaining between them. CDR3 length equals 16 residues. The CDR3 protein is CASSYSTITSTDTQYF. CDR3 DNA sequence: TGTGCCAGCAGTTACTCGACTATCACCTCCACAGATACGCAGTATTTT.

In this sample, this clonotype turned up a few times. The J gene is TRBJ2-5, the V gene TRBV9; 9 bases map to TRBD1. This CDR3 has 19 amino acids. Germline loops: CDR1 SGDLS, CDR2 YYNGEE. V was clipped by 3 bases and J by 2 bases; unmatched bases: 17. This chain's CDR3 is CASSEHPGQGGGLQETQYF. In nucleotides, the CDR3 is TGTGCCAGCAGCGAACACCCGGGACAGGGAGGGGGCCTGCAAGAGACCCAGTACTTC.

This clonotype was seen ten or more times. The rearrangement links TRBV5-1 to TRBJ1-3; no clear D gene. CDR3 length equals 16 residues. Germline CDR1 reads SGHRS; CDR2 reads YFSETQ. V was trimmed by 0 bases and J by 0 bases, leaving 10 bases between them. This chain's CDR3 is CASSLAPWGSGNTIYF. The CDR3 DNA reads TGCGCCAGCAGCTTGGCCCCTTGGGGCTCTGGAAACACCATATATTTT.

This clonotype has ten or more counts. The genes are TRBV5-1 and TRBJ1-4; tentative D call: TRBD1 (6 bases). The CDR3 covers 14 residues. CDR1 SGHRS and CDR2 YFSETQ come from the germline V gene. Between the trimmed V and J ends, which lost 5 bases and 4 bases, there was a span of 12 bases. CDR3 in amino acids: CASSFTGLNEKLFF. CDR3 in DNA: TGCGCCAGCAGTTTCACAGGGCTTAATGAAAAACTGTTTTTT.

This clonotype was seen many times. The chain has TRBV19 and TRBJ1-1; D unclear. Trimming pared 2 bases from V and 1 base from J, leaving 11 bases between. Germline CDR1 and CDR2: LNHDA and SQIVND (reference sequence). This CDR3 region has 15 residues. CDR3 region: CASSISAGTNTEAFF. In DNA, the CDR3 is TGTGCCAGTAGTATATCGGCAGGCACGAACACTGAAGCTTTCTTT.

The table lists this clonotype with a count of one. The rearrangement uses TRBV6-5 and TRBJ2-1, with D maybe TRBD1 (6 bases). The germline CDR1 and CDR2 sequences are MNHEY and SVGAGI. Trimming took off 11 bases at V and 2 bases at J, with 16 bases between the two ends. The CDR3 runs to 14 residues. The CDR3 DNA is TGTGCCGGCAAGGGGGTATGGACCTACAATGAGCAGTTCTTC. Translating it yields CAGKGVWTYNEQFF.

Only one count was recorded for this clonotype. A read error may explain this, as a much larger clone is one base away. The conserved closing phenylalanine or tryptophan is absent in this CDR3, likely reflecting a read error. The chain has TRBV6-2 or TRBV6-3 and TRBJ1-1; a weak D match, TRBD1 (6 bases). The CDR3 spans 16 residues. The V end was cut by 0 bases, the J end by 5 bases, with 16 bases between. CDR1 and CDR2 from the germline V gene are MNHEY and SVGEGT. CDR3 protein: CASSYSRGRGETEAFL. DNA of the CDR3: TGTGCCAGCAGTTACTCGAGGGGCAGGGGAGAGACTGAAGCTTTCCTT.

This clonotype was detected a few times. This sequence joins TRBV6-2 or TRBV6-3 and TRBJ2-3; TRBD1 aligns across 10 bases. This CDR3 spans 17 amino acids. V trimming: 7 bases; J trimming: 3 bases; junction bases outside the gene matches: 13. CDR1 is MNHEY, CDR2 SVGEGT, per germline. CDR3: CASTFVDRGPRTDTQYF. CDR3 nucleotide sequence: TGTGCCAGCACTTTTGTAGACAGGGGGCCTCGAACAGATACGCAGTATTTT.

This clonotype has ten or more counts. This chain links TRBV28 with TRBJ1-1; 9 nucleotides match TRBD1. The CDR3 sequence is 17 residues long. Germline CDR1 reads MDHEN; CDR2 reads SYDVKM. The J segment lost 1 base and the V segment lost 7 bases, leaving 13 bases of the junction unmatched. CDR3 region: CASNRRGQGLKNTEAFF. The CDR3 DNA follows: TGTGCCAGCAACCGAAGGGGACAGGGATTAAAGAACACTGAAGCTTTCTTT.

This clonotype was detected ten times or more. V gene TRBV6-5 combines with J gene TRBJ1-5, with D maybe TRBD1 (5 bases). Deletions cut 5 bases from V and 3 bases from J, with 8 bases between. Per the germline V gene, CDR1 is MNHEY and CDR2 is SVGAGI. There are 13 residues in the CDR3. CDR3 sequence reads: CASSGATNQPQHF. The CDR3 DNA is TGTGCCAGCAGTGGGGCGACCAATCAGCCCCAGCATTTT.

There are a few counts of this clonotype. The chain recombines TRBV27 with TRBJ1-1; TRBD1 matches 8 bases. The CDR3 spans 16 residues. The germline CDR1 and CDR2 sequences are MNHEY and SMNVEV (reference sequence). V shed 6 bases, J shed 0 bases, and the junction held 9 bases outside the gene matches. CDR3 nucleotides: TGTGCCAGCAGCCCCCCTGGACAGGGTTTGAACACTGAAGCTTTCTTT. It specifies CASSPPGQGLNTEAFF.

Turning to this clonotype: With a much larger clone just one base away, this may be a read error. The chain links TRBV7-9 to TRBJ2-7; either TRBD1 or TRBD2 may fit D (5 bases each). CDR3 length equals 15 residues. Germline V gene sequence: CDR1 SEHNR, CDR2 FQNEAQ (reference sequence). Deletions cut 11 bases from V and 3 bases from J, with 23 bases between. The CDR3 nucleotides are TGTGCCCCAAGAGGGGAGAGGGAGAGGCACTACGAGCAGTACTTC. As protein: CAPRGERERHYEQYF.

There are many counts of this clonotype. The chain couples TRBV28 to TRBJ1-2; the D gene is possibly TRBD1 (5 bases). The CDR3 is made up of 15 amino acids. The germline V gene has CDR1 MDHEN and CDR2 SYDVKM. Trimming pared 4 bases from V and 4 bases from J, leaving 16 bases between. The CDR3 DNA reads as TGTGCCAGCAGTTATCAGGGTTCCCCAACCTATGGCTACACCTTC. Its translation: CASSYQGSPTYGYTF.

In regard to this clonotype: This clone may be a read error of a much larger clone one base away. The genes are TRBV2 and TRBJ2-7, with D perhaps matching TRBD1 (6 bases). The CDR3 loop spans 13 amino acids. Germline loops: CDR1 SNHLY, CDR2 FYNNEI. CDR3 loop: CASSAGAPEEQHF. In DNA form, the CDR3 reads TGTGCCAGCAGTGCAGGGGCCCCCGAGGAGCAGCACTTC.

This clonotype was seen ten or more times. This rearrangement joins TRBV30 to TRBJ2-7; D is uncertain. CDR1 is GTSNPN and CDR2 is SVGIG in the germline V gene (reference sequence). The CDR3 spans 12 residues. V was trimmed by 4 bases and J by 9 bases, leaving 16 bases between them. CDR3 DNA sequence: TGTGCCTGGACCGATGTAGGAATCGGGCAGTACTTC. Its protein product is CAWTDVGIGQYF.

This clonotype has a handful of counts. The chain employs TRBV19 and TRBJ2-6, with a weak D call TRBD1 (5 bases). Trimming cost V 3 bases and J 2 bases, with 8 bases left between them. The CDR3 covers 15 residues. Germline CDR1 reads LNHDA; CDR2 reads SQIVND (reference sequence). CDR3 amino acids: CASSMGHPGANVLTF. The CDR3 DNA reads as TGTGCCAGTAGTATGGGGCACCCTGGGGCCAACGTCCTGACTTTC. Together with reference TRBV19 and TRBJ2-6, the CDR3 gives the full variable domain: DGGITQSPKYLFRKEGQNVTLSCEQNLNHDAMYWYRQDPGQGLRLIYYSQIVNDFQKGDIAEGYSVSREKKESFPLTVTSAQKNPTAFYLCASSMGHPGANVLTFGAGSRLTVL.

A single count supports this clonotype. Since a much larger clone is just one base distant, this may be a read error. The chain employs TRBV27 and TRBJ1-1; 8 nucleotides align to TRBD1. The germline V gene encodes CDR1 MNHEY and CDR2 SMNVEV (reference sequence). This CDR3 is 16 amino acids long. CDR3 nucleotide sequence: TGTGCCAGCGGTTTAGAGGCAGGGGGCTTTAACACTGAAGCTTTCTTT. It translates to CASGLEAGGFNTEAFF.

This clonotype came up a few times. V gene TRBV18 combines with J gene TRBJ1-6; unclear D gene. V lost 3 bases and J lost 11, with 11 bases in between. Germline lookup yields CDR1 KGHSH and CDR2 LQKENI. This CDR3 spans 13 amino acids. The CDR3 DNA reads as TGTGCCAGCTCACCCCCTGCCGGGGCACCCCTCCACTTT. Its translation is CASSPPAGAPLHF.

CDR3 coding DNA: TGTGCCAGCAGCTTACCTAGCGGATCGTTTTACAATGAGCAGTTCTTC. Encoded protein: CASSLPSGSFYNEQFF. The V and J genes are TRBV13 and TRBJ2-1; TRBD2 matches 7 bases. J gave up 4 bases and V 2 bases, and 8 bases lay outside the gene matches. The length of the CDR3 is 16 residues. Germline CDR1 is PRHDT and CDR2 is FYEKMQ (reference sequence).

For this clonotype: A much larger clone differs by one base, so this may be a read error. Here the CDR3 reads CARSKTPLLYNEQFF. CDR3 DNA: TGTGCCCGCAGTAAGACCCCTTTGCTTTACAATGAGCAGTTCTTC. The chain uses TRBV27 and TRBJ2-1; D is uncertain. This CDR3 has 15 residues. Germline values: CDR1 MNHEY, CDR2 SMNVEV (reference sequence).